These T cell receptor beta chains were read from a single sample in a study of T-cell memory formation after mild COVID-19. TCRdb reprocessed the 5' RACE reads with MiXCR, giving one entry per CDR3 protein. The data show hundreds of thousands of distinct CDR3 sequences, 20% to 25% seen once. The source material was PBMCs or a T cell subset sorted from them (not recorded which). These receptors were taken from an adult woman who had mild COVID-19 (a few samples of this study predate the infection). Cell type and time point are not known. Each CDR3 is given with its conserved first and last residue. The D gene is left open where the match is weak. The listing skips clone size in some rows; elsewhere it reads once, few, many or a size class.

few	NA	TRBJ2-7	TRBV10-3	15	TGTGCCATCAGTGAATTGGCGGATAGCTCCTACGAGCAGTACTTC	CAISELADSSYEQYF
NA	NA	TRBJ2-5	TRBV7-9	14	TGTGCCAGCAGCTTAGTGGGGGGTATGGAGACCCAGTACTTC	CASSLVGGMETQYF
NA	TRBD1	TRBJ1-3	TRBV7-9	17	TGTGCCAGCAGCTTAGCCGGGACAGGCCGGATTGGAAACACCATATATTTT	CASSLAGTGRIGNTIYF
few	NA	TRBJ1-4	TRBV29-1	13	TGCAGCGTGAAGACAGGAATCAGTGAAAAACTGTTTTTT	CSVKTGISEKLFF
NA	TRBD1	TRBJ1-2	TRBV7-2	15	TGTGCCAGCAGCTTACGCGGGACAGGGGGAGGAGGCTACACCTTC	CASSLRGTGGGGYTF
few	TRBD2	TRBJ2-1	TRBV7-2	19	TGTGCCAGCAGCCGCCCGGGACTAGCGGGCGTAAGCTCCTACAATGAGCAGTTCTTC	CASSRPGLAGVSSYNEQFF
NA	NA	TRBJ2-3	TRBV5-1	14	TGCGCCAGCAGCATCGATGGGGGGGCCGATACGCAGTATTTT	CASSIDGGADTQYF
few	TRBD2	TRBJ2-1	TRBV6-5	15	TGTGCCAGCACCATAGCTAGCGGGAGTATCTATGAGCAGTTCTTC	CASTIASGSIYEQFF
NA	NA	TRBJ1-3	TRBV6-6	15	TGTGCCAGCAGGGCCACAGGGAGCTCTGGAAACACCATATATTTT	CASRATGSSGNTIYF
NA	NA	TRBJ2-1	TRBV30	14	TGTGCCTGGAGTGTACAGCAGGGGACGCATGAGCAGTTCTTC	CAWSVQQGTHEQFF
few	NA	TRBJ1-1	TRBV6-5	14	TGTGCCAGCGGCTATCAGGGGCTAAACACTGAAGCTTTCTTT	CASGYQGLNTEAFF
few	NA	TRBJ2-5	TRBV29-1	12	TGCAGCGCTCCTGTTAGCCGAGAGACCCAGTACTTC	CSAPVSRETQYF
few	TRBD2	TRBJ2-5	TRBV7-2	14	TGTGCCAGCAGCTTCGGACTAGCGGAAGAGACCCAGTACTTC	CASSFGLAEETQYF
NA	NA	TRBJ2-5	TRBV28	13	TGTGCCACCAAAGCGGGACAAAAAGAGACCCAGTACTTC	CATKAGQKETQYF
many	NA	TRBJ2-2	TRBV28	15	TGTGCCAGCGGACCCGGGACACCGAACACCGGGGAGCTGTTTTTT	CASGPGTPNTGELFF
many	TRBD1	TRBJ2-7	TRBV12-3/TRBV12-4	17	TGTGCCAGCAGTTTAGCCCATAGCGCCGGGACAGGGGTCGAGCAGTACTTC	CASSLAHSAGTGVEQYF
few	NA	TRBJ1-1	TRBV5-1	14	TGCGCCAGCAGTAGGACGGGGGAGAACACTGAAGCTTTCTTT	CASSRTGENTEAFF
NA	TRBD1	TRBJ1-2	TRBV2	15	TGTGCCAGCCGGGACAGGGAGGCCGTTAACTATGGCTACACCTTC	CASRDREAVNYGYTF
NA	NA	TRBJ2-1	TRBV20-1	16	TGCAGTGCTAGAAGTGCGGGAACCCTCATCAGCAATGAGCAGTTCTTC	CSARSAGTLISNEQFF
NA	TRBD1	TRBJ2-7	TRBV2	15	TGTGCCAGCAGGGGTCGGGGACAGGAATTCTACGAGCAGTACTTC	CASRGRGQEFYEQYF
NA	TRBD1	TRBJ2-7	TRBV20-1	14	TGCAGTGCCATCCGGGACAGCGCCTCCTACGAGCAGTACTTC	CSAIRDSASYEQYF
few	NA	TRBJ2-5	TRBV5-5	13	TGTGCCAGCAGCGCCTACAGGGAAGAGACCCAGTACTTC	CASSAYREETQYF
NA	TRBD2	TRBJ2-1	TRBV6-6	16	TGTGCCAGCAGTTCCACCCTCGGGACTAGCGGGAGGGAGCAGTTCTTC	CASSSTLGTSGREQFF
few	TRBD1	TRBJ1-1	TRBV5-1	15	TGCGCCAGCAGCTTCGGGACAGGGGGGCAGGTTGAAGCTTTCTTT	CASSFGTGGQVEAFF
NA	NA	TRBJ1-1	TRBV14	14	TGTGCCAGCAGCCAAGGGGCGAGGAACACTGAAGCTTTCTTT	CASSQGARNTEAFF
NA	NA	TRBJ2-1	TRBV6-2/TRBV6-3	12	TGTGCCAGCAGTTATCTAGGCGTTGAGCAGTTCTTC	CASSYLGVEQFF
NA	TRBD2	TRBJ2-2	TRBV27	16	TGTGCCAGCAGTTTCTTTGGGCTGGGAGGGGCCGGGGAGCTGTTTTTT	CASSFFGLGGAGELFF
many	NA	TRBJ1-6	TRBV20-1	15	TGCAGTGCTAGAATCCCGGGACCGGATAATTCACCCCTCCACTTT	CSARIPGPDNSPLHF
NA	NA	TRBJ1-5	TRBV10-3	16	TGTGCCATCAGTGAGTCGAGCATCGATATGGATCAGCCCCAGCATTTT	CAISESSIDMDQPQHF
few	TRBD2	TRBJ2-1	TRBV5-6	17	TGTGCCAGCAGCAATTTGCTAGAGCGGGGAGGGGTCAATGAGCAGTTCTTC	CASSNLLERGGVNEQFF
NA	NA	TRBJ2-2	TRBV6-2/TRBV6-3	14	TGTGCCACTACCAGGGGACGGGAGACCGGGGAGCTGTTTTTT	CATTRGRETGELFF
NA	NA	TRBJ1-1	TRBV21-1	14	TGTGCCAGCAGCAATCCCCACATGAACACTGAAGCTTTCTTT	CASSNPHMNTEAFF
few	NA	TRBJ1-2	TRBV9	12	TGTGCCAGCAGCGTAGGGACGAATCGCTACACCTTC	CASSVGTNRYTF
NA	NA	TRBJ1-2	TRBV7-9	14	TGTGCCAGCAGCCCCGGGGGGGGCCCCTATGGCTACACCTTC	CASSPGGGPYGYTF
NA	NA	TRBJ2-3	TRBV4-3	14	TGCGCCAGCAGCCAAGAGGCAGTAGCAGATACGCAGTATTTT	CASSQEAVADTQYF
NA	NA	TRBJ2-3	TRBV15	14	TGTGCCACCAGCAGAGAGACGGCCACAGATACGCAGTATTTT	CATSRETATDTQYF
NA	TRBD1	TRBJ2-1	TRBV9	17	TGTGCCAGCAGCGTAACCCCCGGGACAGTGGGGTACAATGAGCAGTTCTTC	CASSVTPGTVGYNEQFF
few	NA	TRBJ1-1	TRBV29-1	14	TGCAGCGTGAATTATGAGGGGAGGAGGACTGAAGCTTTCTTT	CSVNYEGRRTEAFF
NA	NA	TRBJ1-1	TRBV19	15	TGTGCCAGTAGGACCCCGGACCTAGGGGACACTGAAGCTTTCTTT	CASRTPDLGDTEAFF
few	NA	TRBJ2-1	TRBV7-9	13	TGTGCCAGCTCATCCTCGGGGTGGAATGAGCAGTTCTTC	CASSSSGWNEQFF
few	TRBD1	TRBJ2-5	TRBV5-1	17	TGCGCCAGCAGCTTGACAGTCGGGACAGGGAAGGGAGAGACCCAGTACTTC	CASSLTVGTGKGETQYF
NA	TRBD2	TRBJ2-3	TRBV14	16	TGTGCCAGCAGCGAGGGAGGAGCGGGGACCACAGATACGCAGTATTTT	CASSEGGAGTTDTQYF
NA	TRBD1	TRBJ2-2	TRBV20-1	15	TGCAGTGCCAGACAGGGGCTACGGAACACCGGGGAGCTGTTTTTT	CSARQGLRNTGELFF
NA	NA	TRBJ2-1	TRBV12-3/TRBV12-4	11	TGTGCCAGCAGTTTCTTGACGAAGCAGTTCTTC	CASSFLTKQFF
NA	NA	TRBJ2-1	TRBV12-3/TRBV12-4	14	TGTGCCAGCAGTTTGAACAGGGGAGGCGATGAGCAGTTCTTC	CASSLNRGGDEQFF
NA	TRBD1	TRBJ2-7	TRBV10-3	15	TGTGCCATCAGTTCTACAACAGGGGGCAAGAACGAGCAGTACTTC	CAISSTTGGKNEQYF
NA	NA	TRBJ2-1	TRBV6-2/TRBV6-3	15	TGTGCCAGTTACGACGGGAGCGCCTCCTACAATGAGCAGTTCTTC	CASYDGSASYNEQFF
few	NA	TRBJ1-1	TRBV18	14	TGTGCCAGCTCACCGGGACACATGAACACTGAAGCTTTCTTT	CASSPGHMNTEAFF
NA	NA	TRBJ2-5	TRBV12-3/TRBV12-4	17	TGTGCCAGCAGTCTCGTTCCGGGACAACCACTCCAAGAGACCCAGTACTTC	CASSLVPGQPLQETQYF
NA	TRBD1	TRBJ1-2	TRBV7-2	14	TGTGCCAGCAGCGAGACAGGGTCCTCCTATGGCTACACCTTC	CASSETGSSYGYTF
NA	TRBD2	TRBJ2-3	TRBV10-3	16	TGTGCCATCAGTGTCCGACTAGCGGGAGTCACAGATACGCAGTATTTT	CAISVRLAGVTDTQYF
NA	NA	TRBJ1-1	TRBV5-6	13	TGTGCCAGCAGCTTGGGACCTAAGGTTGAAGCTTTCTTT	CASSLGPKVEAFF
NA	TRBD2	TRBJ2-1	TRBV20-1	16	TGCAGTGCTAGAGATTCCAGCGGGGGGGACTACAATGAGCAGTTCTTC	CSARDSSGGDYNEQFF
few	NA	TRBJ2-7	TRBV15	16	TGTGCCACCAGCAGAGATCAGGACAAATCTTCGTCCGAGCAGTACTTC	CATSRDQDKSSSEQYF
NA	TRBD1	TRBJ2-7	TRBV12-3/TRBV12-4	14	TGTGCCAGCAGTTCCTGGACAGGGCCGAACGAGCAGTACTTC	CASSSWTGPNEQYF
few	NA	TRBJ1-1	TRBV7-9	17	TGTGCCAGCAGCGCCTTGGGGAGAGGGCAGAAGAACACTGAAGCTTTCTTT	CASSALGRGQKNTEAFF
many	TRBD1	TRBJ2-1	TRBV12-3/TRBV12-4	15	TGTGCCAGCAGTTTTAGACAGGGGGCCTACAATGAGCAGTTCTTC	CASSFRQGAYNEQFF
NA	TRBD1	TRBJ1-2	TRBV5-1	14	TGCGCCAGCAGCTTGGTCGGGACAGGAGGCGGCTACACCTTC	CASSLVGTGGGYTF
few	NA	TRBJ1-1	TRBV25-1	15	TGTGCCAGCAGTCCTTCGGGGAGAATGAACACTGAAGCTTTCTTT	CASSPSGRMNTEAFF